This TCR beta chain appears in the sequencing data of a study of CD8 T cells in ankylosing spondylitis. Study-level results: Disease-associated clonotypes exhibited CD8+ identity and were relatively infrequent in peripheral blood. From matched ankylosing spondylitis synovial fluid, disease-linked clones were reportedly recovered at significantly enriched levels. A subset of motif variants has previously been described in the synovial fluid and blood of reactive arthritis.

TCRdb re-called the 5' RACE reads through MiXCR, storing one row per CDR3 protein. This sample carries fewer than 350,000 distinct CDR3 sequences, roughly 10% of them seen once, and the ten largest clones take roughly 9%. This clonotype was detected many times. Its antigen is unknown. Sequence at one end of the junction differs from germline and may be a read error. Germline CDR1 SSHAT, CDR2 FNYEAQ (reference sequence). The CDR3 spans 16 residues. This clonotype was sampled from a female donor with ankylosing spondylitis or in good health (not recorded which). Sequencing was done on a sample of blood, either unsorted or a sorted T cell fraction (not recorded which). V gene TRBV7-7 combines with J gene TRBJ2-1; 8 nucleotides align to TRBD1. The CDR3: CASSAATGGSYNEQFF. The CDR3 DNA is TGTGCTAGCAGCGCAGCAACAGGGGGCTCCTACAATGAGCAGTTCTTC.